Presented here are 27 T cell receptor beta chains from one specimen sequenced in a study of blood T cell repertoires in COVID-19. Here immunoSEQ multiplex PCR was the method, and the copy in TCRdb shows in-frame clones only, minus some. The sample shows approximately 100,000 clones, roughly 72% of them seen only once. Sequenced material: peripheral blood. Receptors were obtained from an elderly man with acute or convalescent COVID-19.

This chain links TRBV5-4 with TRBJ2-3; tentatively, D is TRBD1 (5 bases). Trimming removed 6 bases at V and 2 bases at J, with 16 bases between. Germline V CDR1 and CDR2: SGHNT, YYREEE (reference sequence). CDR3 length equals 15 residues. CDR3 coding DNA: TGTGCCAGCACCCCGTTTGGGGCAAACACAGATACGCAGTATTTT. Amino acids: CASTPFGANTDTQYF.

The V gene is TRBV6-6, the J gene TRBJ2-1; D may be TRBD2 (5 bases). Germline V lookup: CDR1 MNHNY, CDR2 SVGAGI (reference sequence). V was clipped by 3 bases and J by 7 bases, with 10 bases between them. CDR3 size: 13 residues. The CDR3 sequence: CASSYSERNEQFF. The DNA of the CDR3 is TGTGCCAGCAGTTATTCCGAGCGGAATGAGCAGTTCTTC.

The chain combines TRBV3-1 (or the pseudogene TRBV3-2) with TRBJ1-6, with 11 bases aligning to TRBD1. Germline V lookup: CDR1 LGHDT, CDR2 YNNKEL (reference sequence). This CDR3 region has 16 residues. V was pared by 3 bases and J by 4 bases, with 2 bases of the junction left unmatched. In DNA form, the CDR3 reads TGTGCCAGCAGCCAGGGACAGGGGGGATATAATTCACCCCTCCACTTT. This gives the protein CASSQGQGGYNSPLHF.

The chain is built from TRBV4-2 and TRBJ1-4, with a weak D call TRBD1 (5 bases). Germline CDR1 reads LGHNA; CDR2 reads YNFKEQ. The CDR3 is 14 residues long. Trimming pared 5 bases from V and 7 bases from J, leaving 14 bases between. CDR3 nucleotide sequence: TGTGCCAGCAGCTCGGCGGGGCTGGGTGAAAAACTGTTTTTT. Translated, it gives CASSSAGLGEKLFF.

This clone has only a few counts. The rearrangement links TRBV6-2 or TRBV6-3 to TRBJ2-3, with D perhaps matching TRBD2 (6 bases). CDR1 and CDR2 from the germline V gene are MNHEY and SVGEGT. The CDR3 is 16 residues long. Trimming cost V 0 bases and J 6 bases, with 16 bases left between them. The CDR3 DNA sequence: TGTGCCAGCAGTTACTCGACTAGTTTGCCTTCGGATACGCAGTATTTT. The encoded protein is CASSYSTSLPSDTQYF.

The V and J genes are TRBV11-1 and TRBJ1-1, with 8 bases lining up with TRBD1. Unmatched junction bases numbered 7, after V lost 6 bases and J lost 1 base. This CDR3 comprises 15 residues. Germline-derived CDR1 and CDR2 are SGHAT and FQDESV (reference sequence). The CDR3, as DNA: TGTGCCAGCAGGACAGGGGCCATGAAGAACACTGAAGCTTTCTTT. This translates into CASRTGAMKNTEAFF.

The chain is built from TRBV18 and TRBJ2-1; 15 bases match TRBD2. CDR1 and CDR2 (germline): KGHSH, LQKENI. V dropped 5 bases and J dropped 6; count of bases not matched to a gene: 2. The CDR3 contains 15 residues. The CDR3 reads CASSGLAGGSNEQFF. For the CDR3, the DNA is TGTGCCAGCTCAGGACTAGCGGGAGGGAGCAATGAGCAGTTCTTC.

The chain couples TRBV7-8 to TRBJ1-5, with D maybe TRBD1 (6 bases). Trimming removed 2 bases at V and 6 bases at J, with 14 bases between. The V gene's germline CDR1 is SGHVS and CDR2 FQNEAQ. The CDR3 runs 15 residues. Here the CDR3 reads CASSLNSAGVQPQHF. The CDR3 DNA reads as TGTGCCAGCAGCTTAAATTCTGCAGGGGTTCAGCCCCAGCATTTT. The full variable domain, rest sourced from reference TRBV7-8 and TRBJ1-5, is GAGVSQSPRYKVAKRGQDVALRCDPISGHVSLFWYQQALGQGPEFLTYFQNEAQLDKSGLPSDRFFAERPEGSVSTLKIQRTQQEDSAVYLCASSLNSAGVQPQHFGDGTRLSIL.

This clone has ten or more counts. This chain links TRBV5-5 with TRBJ2-7; D gene uncertain. The V gene lost 0 bases and the J gene lost 7 bases, with 8 bases spanning the gap. The CDR3 covers 12 residues. CDR1 SGHKS and CDR2 YYEKEE come from the germline V gene (reference sequence). In nucleotides, the CDR3 is TGTGCCAGCAGCTTGGGTACTGAGGAGCAGTACTTC. It codes for CASSLGTEEQYF.

The chain is built from TRBV6-5 and TRBJ2-7; 7 bases fit TRBD2. V lost 6 bases and J lost 5; bases outside the gene matches: 13. CDR3 length equals 15 residues. CDR1 is MNHEY and CDR2 is SVGAGI in the germline V gene. In DNA, the CDR3 is TGTGCCAGCAGATCCACCGGACTAGGAGGGCACGAGCAGTACTTC. Amino acids: CASRSTGLGGHEQYF.

The genes are TRBV10-3 and TRBJ2-3, with no clear D. The CDR3 length is 14 residues. V lost 2 bases, J lost 0 bases, and 6 bases lay in between. Germline V gene data show CDR1 as ENHRY and CDR2 as SYGVKD. The CDR3 loop reads CAISESWSTDTQYF. DNA of the CDR3: TGTGCCATCAGTGAGAGCTGGAGCACAGATACGCAGTATTTT.

The rearrangement uses TRBV28 and TRBJ1-5; D remains ambiguous. Per the germline V gene, CDR1 is MDHEN and CDR2 is SYDVKM. V lost 4 bases to trimming and J lost 9 bases, with 7 bases between them. This CDR3 is built from 11 residues. In DNA form, the CDR3 reads TGTGCCAGCAGTTCCCCGCGGCCCCAGCATTTT. Protein sequence: CASSSPRPQHF.

This clone has more than one count but fewer than ten. The rearrangement uses TRBV18 and TRBJ2-3, with 8 bases that match TRBD2. Looked up from germline, CDR1 is KGHSH and CDR2 is LQKENI. The CDR3 is 13 amino acids. V shed 3 bases, J shed 12 bases, and the junction held 8 bases outside the gene matches. This CDR3 is CASSPLPAGAQYF. The CDR3 DNA reads as TGTGCCAGCTCACCCCTGCCAGCGGGAGCCCAGTATTTT.

The rearrangement links TRBV6-5 to TRBJ2-1; the match to TRBD1 covers 8 bases. V trimming: 6 bases; J trimming: 7 bases; junction bases outside the gene matches: 5. This CDR3 is built from 13 residues. Germline V CDR1 and CDR2: MNHEY, SVGAGI. CDR3 nucleotides: TGTGCCAGCAGGCAAGGACAGGGTAATGAGCAGTTCTTC. Translating gives CASRQGQGNEQFF.

As concerns this clone: One junction end disagrees with the germline gene, perhaps due to a read error. The chain links TRBV29-1 to TRBJ2-3; no firm D call. Germline-derived CDR1 and CDR2 are SQVTM and ANQGSEA. CDR3 size: 12 residues. CDR3 nucleotide sequence: TGCAGCGTCGAAGAAATCGCAGATACGCAGTATTTT. Translation gives CSVEEIADTQYF.

V is TRBV4-1 and J is TRBJ2-7; TRBD2 matches at 9 bases. V lost 0 bases and J lost 1; bases outside the gene matches: 4. The germline V gene has CDR1 MGHRA and CDR2 YSYEKL. This CDR3 has 16 residues. The CDR3 DNA reads as TGCGCCAGCAGCCAAGAGGCGACTAGCGGATCCTACGAGCAGTACTTC. The encoded protein is CASSQEATSGSYEQYF.

This chain joins TRBV28 and TRBJ1-5, with 7 bases matching TRBD1. The CDR3 contains 17 residues. The V and J ends lost 3 bases and 6 bases, in that order; junction bases with no gene match: 14. CDR1 and CDR2 (germline): MDHEN, SYDVKM. In DNA form, the CDR3 reads TGTGCCAGCAGTTTGAATCTTCGGTCAGGGGGTTTTCAGCCCCAGCATTTT. Residues: CASSLNLRSGGFQPQHF.

The gene calls are TRBV2 and TRBJ2-5, with a tentative D call TRBD2 (7 bases). Deletions cut 8 bases from V and 5 bases from J, with 9 bases between. The CDR3 consists of 11 residues. The germline CDR1 and CDR2 sequences are SNHLY and FYNNEI. The CDR3 nucleotides read TGTGCCAGCGAGGGGGGGGAGACCCAGTACTTC. As protein: CASEGGETQYF. Combining the CDR3 with reference TRBV2 and TRBJ2-5 gives the whole variable domain EPEVTQTPSHQVTQMGQEVILRCVPISNHLYFYWYRQILGQKVEFLVSFYNNEISEKSEIFDDQFSVERPDGSNFTLKIRSTKLEDSAMYFCASEGGETQYFGPGTRLLVL.

The genes are TRBV5-1 and TRBJ2-1, with 8 bases aligning to TRBD2. The CDR3 length is 15 residues. CDR1 is SGHRS, CDR2 YFSETQ, per germline. V was clipped by 4 bases and J by 5 bases; unmatched bases: 8. Written as DNA, the CDR3 is TGCGCCAGCAGCGTGAGCGGGAGTCCGGACAATGAGCAGTTCTTC. Amino acids: CASSVSGSPDNEQFF.

J is TRBJ2-1 and V is TRBV10-3, with TRBD2 identical over 10 bases. The CDR3 totals 13 residues. J lost 7 bases, V lost 10 bases, and 7 bases had no gene match. Per germline, CDR1 ENHRY and CDR2 SYGVKD. The CDR3 sequence: CATLAGARNEQFF. For the CDR3, the DNA is TGTGCCACTCTAGCGGGAGCGCGTAATGAGCAGTTCTTC.

The V gene is TRBV6-2 or TRBV6-3, the J gene TRBJ2-7; D not resolved. This CDR3 region has 12 residues. V gave up 3 bases and J gave up 6 bases, with 9 bases separating them. Germline loops: CDR1 MNHEY, CDR2 SVGEGT. The CDR3 nucleotides are TGTGCCAGCAGTTATTATGGGCTCGAGCAGTACTTC. Residues: CASSYYGLEQYF.

In this sample, this clone turned up many times. The chain links TRBV21-1 to TRBJ2-3; TRBD2 was called by the table and not checked on the DNA. TRBV21-1 is described as a pseudogene. This CDR3 has 18 amino acids. CDR3 nucleotide sequence: TGTGCCAGCAGCAAAGAGTTGACTAGCGGGACTCGCACAGATACGCAGTATTTT. Translating gives CASSKELTSGTRTDTQYF.

This chain uses TRBV7-8 with TRBJ2-3, with D perhaps matching TRBD1 (6 bases). Germline CDR1 and CDR2: SGHVS and FQNEAQ. The CDR3 has 16 residues. Between the trimmed V and J ends, which lost 5 bases and 0 bases, there was a span of 15 bases. The CDR3 region is CASSIRGGSSTDTQYF. The DNA of the CDR3 is TGTGCCAGCAGCATTAGAGGGGGATCGAGCACAGATACGCAGTATTTT.

The V gene is TRBV28, the J gene TRBJ2-5; 8 positions match TRBD1. Trimming took 6 bases from V and 5 from J; bases not matched to a gene: 5. This CDR3 is 13 amino acids long. The V gene's germline CDR1 is MDHEN and CDR2 SYDVKM. The CDR3 protein is CASRQGARETQYF. In nucleotides, the CDR3 is TGTGCCAGCAGGCAGGGGGCACGGGAGACCCAGTACTTC.

The chain uses TRBV11-2 and TRBJ2-2; perhaps TRBD1 as D (5 bases). Germline V CDR1 and CDR2: SGHAT, FQNNGV. The ends were cut back, 5 bases at V and 1 base at J, with 11 bases in the middle. This CDR3 has 15 amino acids. CDR3 sequence (DNA): TGTGCCAGCAGCCCGGACACTTTGAACACCGGGGAGCTGTTTTTT. It is translated as CASSPDTLNTGELFF. The full variable domain, with the rest looked up from reference TRBV11-2 and TRBJ2-2, is EAGVAQSPRYKIIEKRQSVAFWCNPISGHATLYWYQQILGQGPKLLIQFQNNGVVDDSQLPKDRFSAERLKGVDSTLKIQPAKLEDSAVYLCASSPDTLNTGELFFGEGSRLTVL.

The chain links TRBV5-8 to TRBJ1-2; 7 bases line up with TRBD1. Per the germline V gene, CDR1 is SGHTS and CDR2 is YDEGEE. J gave up 7 bases and V 7 bases, and 7 bases lay outside the gene matches. The CDR3 consists of 12 residues. CDR3 in DNA: TGTGCCAGCCTCAGGGGGATTGGTGGCTACACCTTC. It codes for CASLRGIGGYTF.

V gene TRBV6-5 combines with J gene TRBJ2-1; 7 positions match TRBD2. Germline-derived CDR1 and CDR2 are MNHEY and SVGAGI. The CDR3 loop spans 14 amino acids. The V segment lost 6 bases and the J segment 4 bases; nucleotides outside the gene matches: 6. The CDR3 sequence is CASSLGGGYNEQFF. Written as DNA, the CDR3 is TGTGCCAGCAGCCTGGGGGGAGGGTACAATGAGCAGTTCTTC.